The sequence of this T cell receptor (beta chain) was determined in a study of blood T cell repertoires in COVID-19. Study background: Acute and convalescent COVID-19 samples came from the United States, Italy and Spain. PBMCs, B-cell-depleted T cells, or T cells provided the cDNA or gDNA that made up the material.

Original processing methods: Cell counts per sample came from amplifying reference gene primers. The method was immunoSEQ multiplex PCR; TCRdb's version includes in-frame clones alone and lacks a portion of them. D and trimming come from the DNA, and the V and J calls and clone size come from that table. The sample consists of about 36,000 clones, around 80% of them appearing once. Germline trimming cut 2 bases from V and 4 bases from J; bases unmatched to any gene: 1. There are 13 residues in the CDR3. CDR1 LNHNV and CDR2 YYDKDF come from the germline V gene (reference sequence). Material: peripheral blood. The chain recombines TRBV15 with TRBJ1-1; 7 nucleotides align to TRBD1. The clonotype was recovered from a man aged 60 to 75 with active COVID-19. The CDR3 DNA is TGTGCCACCAGCAGAACAGGGGCCACTGAAGCTTTCTTT. It encodes CATSRTGATEAFF. The variable domain in full, completed from reference TRBV15 and TRBJ1-1, reads DAMVIQNPRYQVTQFGKPVTLSCSQTLNHNVMYWYQQKSSQAPKLLFHYYDKDFNNEADTPDNFQSRRPNTSFCFLDIRSPGLGDTAMYLCATSRTGATEAFFGQGTRLTVV.